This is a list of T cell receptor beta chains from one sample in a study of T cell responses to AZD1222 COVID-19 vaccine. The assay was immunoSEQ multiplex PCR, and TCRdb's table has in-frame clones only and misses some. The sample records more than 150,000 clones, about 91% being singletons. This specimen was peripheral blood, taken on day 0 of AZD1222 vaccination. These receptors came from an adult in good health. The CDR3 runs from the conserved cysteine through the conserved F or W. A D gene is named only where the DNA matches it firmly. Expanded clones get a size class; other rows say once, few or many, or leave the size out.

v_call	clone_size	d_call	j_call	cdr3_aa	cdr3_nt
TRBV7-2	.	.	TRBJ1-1	CASSLRGNTEAFF	TGTGCCAGCAGCCTGCGAGGGAACACTGAAGCTTTCTTT
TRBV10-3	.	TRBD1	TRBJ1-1	CAIRGQGMNTEAFF	TGTGCCATCAGGGGACAGGGAATGAACACTGAAGCTTTCTTT
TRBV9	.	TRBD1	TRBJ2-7	CASSVTGGSTYEQYF	TGTGCCAGCAGCGTGACAGGGGGTTCCACCTACGAGCAGTACTTC
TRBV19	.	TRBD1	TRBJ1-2	CASSIEGQGRPTYF	TGTGCCAGTAGTATAGAGGGACAGGGTAGACCTACATACTTC
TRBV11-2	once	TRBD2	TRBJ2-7	CASSLTSGSLYEQYF	TGTGCCAGCAGCTTAACTAGCGGGAGTCTCTACGAGCAGTACTTC
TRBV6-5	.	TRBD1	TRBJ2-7	CASSYVGQKNSYEQYF	TGTGCCAGCAGTTACGTGGGACAGAAGAACTCCTACGAGCAGTACTTC
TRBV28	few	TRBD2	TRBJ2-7	CASSLWTSGGENYEQYF	TGTGCCAGCAGTCTATGGACTAGCGGGGGGGAAAACTACGAGCAGTACTTC
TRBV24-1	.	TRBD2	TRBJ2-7	CATSEAGTSGTYEQYF	TGTGCCACCAGTGAGGCCGGGACTAGCGGGACCTACGAGCAGTACTTC
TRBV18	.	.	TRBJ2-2	CASSPFLAGRANTGELFF	TGTGCCAGCTCACCATTTTTGGCGGGGCGCGCGAACACCGGGGAGCTGTTTTTT
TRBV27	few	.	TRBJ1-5	CASRRRQGSNQPQHF	TGTGCCAGCAGAAGACGTCAGGGGAGCAATCAGCCCCAGCATTTT
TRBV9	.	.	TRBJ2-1	CASSGLALNEQFF	TGTGCCAGCAGCGGTCTAGCTCTCAATGAGCAGTTCTTC
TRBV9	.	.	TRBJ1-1	CASSTLGEGGTEAFF	TGTGCCAGCAGCACATTAGGGGAGGGGGGCACTGAAGCTTTCTTT
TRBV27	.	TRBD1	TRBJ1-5	CASSRGDRYQPQHF	TGTGCCAGCAGTCGCGGGGACAGATATCAGCCCCAGCATTTT